This T cell receptor beta chain emerged from a study of blood T cell repertoires in COVID-19. Those enrolled, adults aged roughly 18 to 90 years, came from some 23 US areas. Some clones are missing from TCRdb's copy, which holds only in-frame ones; the method was immunoSEQ multiplex PCR. The sample carries nearly 250,000 clones, around 89% recorded once. The CDR3 consists of 13 residues. Trimming cost V 7 bases and J 7 bases, with 13 bases left between them. Germline V gene data show CDR1 as MDHEN and CDR2 as SYDVKM. The receptor comes from a man in his fifties who had been exposed to COVID-19. The sample was PBMCs or T cells enriched from blood (not recorded which). The chain couples TRBV28 to TRBJ1-4; D perhaps matches TRBD1 (6 bases). The CDR3: CASMAGGAEKLFF. DNA for the CDR3: TGTGCCAGCATGGCCGGGGGGGCTGAAAAACTGTTTTTT.